This T cell receptor (beta chain) was observed in a study of cytomegalovirus exposure and HLA in healthy donors (dated by TCRdb to between 2016 and 2019). Regarding the research as a whole: According to an earlier analysis of around 600 of the donors, 150 million to 200 million T cells yielded some 120 million unique TCR beta sequences and about 300 Gb of sequence data. About 300 gigabases of sequencing data and 75 million to 85 million unique TCR sequences made up an early release that covered approximately 700 HLA-typed donors. Of the 300 to 500 genotyped donors, 81% were placed in the genetic ancestry cluster associated with self-reported Caucasian donors. The study was designed to test whether signatures of past pathogen exposure could be identified by cataloging public T cell receptors. Using immunosequencing, the study profiled T cell repertoires from 500 to 800 subjects and related those repertoires to cytomegalovirus serostatus. Besides the first cohort of around 670 subjects, a separate validation cohort made up of 90 to 150 different subjects was used. The study combined high-throughput TCR immunosequencing, statistical association of individual TCRs with disease status, and machine learning to predict cytomegalovirus infection status. To study patterns of TCR occurrence, a later analysis re-analyzed previously published TCR beta repertoires from around 700 donors and added high-resolution HLA genotyping. Rather than using new phenotypic data, the later analysis identified candidate immune exposures from TCR beta sequences and from how often those sequences occurred across donors. In an earlier analysis of roughly 540 of the donors, high-throughput TCR beta sequencing was used to judge whether each TCR beta V gene segment behaved as functional or pseudogenic. Donor age, sex, ethnicity and CMV serostatus were compiled together with the repertoire data. A later genetic analysis used genome-wide SNP genotypes for about 60% of the roughly 670 donors, treating that subset as a discovery cohort. All discovery cohort repertoires had been generated using a single sequencing platform. Class I and class II HLA loci were covered by the typing at four-digit resolution. Typing coverage varied by locus: roughly 629-640 donors for A, B, C, DRB1 and DQB1; 500 to 550 for DQA1; around 610 for DPA1; fewer than 480 for DPB1. Because of strong linkage in the cohort, 4 to 6 DR-DQ haplotypes were treated as single units for association and clustering. Among about 390 genotyped donors of the cohort, an average of approximately 240,000 unique TCR beta nucleotide sequences were sequenced per donor, 15% to 20% of them non-productive. General conclusions and limits of the study: Because the 87-base-pair reads could not distinguish some IMGT-functional V segments, including TRBV6-2 and TRBV6-3, those segments were excluded. Most CMV-associated TCR beta chains appeared to be HLA-restricted in a later analysis, and the HLA associations seemed to be driven largely by CMV exposure. In both the original and validation cohorts, the classifier was reported to diagnose cytomegalovirus status with high specificity and sensitivity. Most TCR sequences were seen in very few donors, while some public TCRs were found in many individuals. In this cohort, only TCR beta chains were sequenced, and detectable features were limited by the absence of alpha or paired-chain data. In vitro tests confirmed that a few of the cytomegalovirus-associated TCR beta chains recognize cytomegalovirus antigens. A further reported finding was that TCR beta sequences accurately predicted the HLA-A and HLA-B alleles for most subjects in the first cohort. V-gene and J-gene trimming of TCR beta chains was associated with a missense DCLRE1C variant in a later genetic analysis, and the association was replicated in an independent cohort. According to a later analysis, parvovirus B19, influenza, CMV and Epstein-Barr virus appeared linked to several top co-occurrence clusters. A cluster of highly shared sequence variants was judged likely to be a technical artifact of the sequencing pipeline. Assigning TCR associations to individual alleles was difficult when HLA alleles, especially DR and DQ, strongly co-occurred. The authors suggested that the approach could potentially be extended to other disease states and immunological phenotypes. Sequencing depth was assumed to be roughly uniform across donors in the presence/absence analyses, though that assumption may not hold. A later genetic analysis reported fewer N-insertions in productive TCRs among donors in an Asian-associated ancestry cluster than the roughly 700-donor mean. In an earlier analysis of approximately 590 of the donors, most TCR beta V segments appeared in productive rearrangements about 87% or about 30% of the time, broadly matching IMGT annotations. Correlated functional status among segregating V segments might be attributable to linkage disequilibrium, but an unknown experimental factor could not be ruled out. Specific HLA alleles were associated with 15,000 to 20,000 TCR beta sequences at a false discovery rate of 0.05 in a later analysis. In the study, around 160 TCR beta chains were listed as associated with cytomegalovirus. Because HLA typing was unavailable for some donors at each locus, only the typed subset was used in association tests. In a later analysis, HLA-associated TCR beta chains showed more clonal expansion and lower generation probabilities than non-associated chains that were equally common. The only immune exposure information available for the cohort was CMV serostatus. A later analysis found that TCR association rates varied across HLA loci, with DRB1 alleles showing the most associated TCRs and HLA-C alleles the fewest. Because counts were too low, 15 to 20 rarely observed V segments, including chromosome 9 orphons, were excluded from the earlier analysis of 587 of the donors.

Worth noting for this clone: Its antigen remains undetermined.

The cohort was made up of around 720 healthy bone marrow donors. Cohort members were all nominally healthy when sampled, although unrecorded immune exposures were likely present. The donor tested CMV seropositive and was one of the 289 seropositive cohort members. A peripheral blood sample was provided by each donor, and peripheral blood mononuclear cells were used for TCR beta sequencing. Genomic DNA was extracted from the blood cell samples with the Qiagen DNeasy Blood Extraction Kit. Trimming takes 3 bases off V and 4 bases off J; junction bases not matched to a gene: 13. Reading from cysteine to phenylalanine, the CDR3 counts 18 amino acids. The DNA shown is the 54-base CDR3, in frame from base 1. For CDR1 and CDR2, the germline V gene lists MGHRA and YSYEKL. Receptor libraries were prepared by the immunoSEQ multiplex PCR assay. The multiplex PCR relied on a mix of 60 forward primers for TCR Vbeta segments and 13 reverse primers for TCR Jbeta segments. The CDR3 region of rearranged TCR beta genes was amplified from genomic DNA with a multiplex PCR assay. The Illumina HiSeq System was used to sequence the amplified TCR beta libraries as 87-base-pair reads. For the original study's pipeline: Across the roughly 640 repertoires, a later analysis counted 75 million to 90 million unique TCR beta chains, roughly 11 million of which were shared by at least two donors. Raw reads were error-corrected and collapsed into unique sequences with a nearest-neighbor algorithm that merged closely related sequences to remove PCR and sequencing errors. Alignment of CDR3 sequences to IMGT reference sequences was used to assign V, D and J gene segments. For a sequence to be retained, a match of at least six nucleotides to both a V gene segment and a J gene segment was required. A rearrangement counted as productive if the CDR3 had no stop codons and remained in frame with V and J, and every other rearrangement counted as non-productive. CDR3 was defined by IMGT convention, running from the second conserved V-encoded cysteine to the conserved J-encoded phenylalanine. The earlier analysis of some 580 of the donors excluded any sequence lacking an unambiguous match to a single V gene segment. An earlier analysis of fewer than 750 of the donors called V segments functional above 56.7% productive rearrangements and segregating when the between-donor standard deviation exceeded 5%. To diagnose cytomegalovirus status from the catalog of TCR beta chain sequences, a statistical classification framework was built. In a later analysis, V and J genes were assigned by comparing TCR nucleotide sequences against IMGT/GENE-DB human TR gene sequences. A later analysis assigned CDR3 sequences and most-parsimonious VDJ recombination scenarios with the TCRdist pipeline. A later analysis defined each TCR beta chain by its CDR3 amino acid sequence plus V-gene family, and excluded reads lacking a unique V-gene family. As a way to deal with suspected cross-contamination and a sequencing artifact, a later analysis dropped nearly 600 nucleotide sequences that were highly shared and had low generation probability. For each public chain, a later analysis derived a clonal expansion index from normalized ranks of inferred template counts within each repertoire. Generation probabilities in a later analysis came from a VDJ recombination model fitted to out-of-frame rearrangements, and those results were checked against IGoR. A later analysis scored TCR-TCR, TCR-HLA and TCR-CMV co-occurrence with hypergeometric tests, applying a repertoire-size bias correction to TCR pairs. A later analysis estimated false discovery rates by permuting HLA or CMV assignments 20 times. In a later analysis, co-occurring TCRs were grouped with DBSCAN, and TCRdist sequence similarity was added when clustering was performed within HLA-allele-positive subsets. Co-occurrence clustering excluded repertoires with fewer than 30,000 or more than 120,000 public chains, plus five with anomalous nucleotide sharing. This is the immuneACCESS table as TCRdb keeps it, with only in-frame sequences that have V and J called. A part of the clones is gone; compared with another copy, unresolved V genes explain less than half, and the rest is unexplained. For V, J and clone size, that table is used; D and trimming come from the DNA. The sample table on file contains 150,000 to 200,000 clones. Around 0.79% of the sample is held by the ten biggest clonotypes.

The clonotype was recovered from a woman between 18 and 29 years old in good health and CMV-seropositive. The receptor chain draws on TRBV4-1 and TRBJ2-5, with TRBD2 identical over 11 junction bases. Sequencing used PBMCs. The DNA sequence reads TGCGCCAGCAGCCAGGCCTACGCTAGCGGGAGGCGGCGAGAGACCCAGTACTTC. Its protein reads: CASSQAYASGRRRETQYF.